One and the same sample provided the 4 T cell receptor beta chains below, sequenced in a study of Tregs in tolerant kidney transplant recipients. Here immunoSEQ multiplex PCR was the method, and the copy in TCRdb shows in-frame clones only, minus some. The repertoire holds roughly 120,000 clones, around 91% seen once, with roughly 0.63% in the top ten. The sequenced sample consisted of CD4+ T cells from blood. The origin of the receptors is a human donor in good health.

The rearrangement links TRBV6-1 to TRBJ2-4, with D possibly matching TRBD2 (5 bases). Trimming pared 6 bases from V and 0 bases from J, leaving 9 bases between. This CDR3 is 14 amino acids long. The germline CDR1 and CDR2 sequences are MNHNS and SASEGT. The CDR3: CASSGGIAKNIQYF. The CDR3 nucleotides read TGTGCCAGCAGCGGAGGTATAGCCAAAAACATTCAGTACTTC.

This rearrangement joins TRBV9 to TRBJ1-1; a weak D match, TRBD1 (6 bases). With 4 bases removed from V and 0 bases from J, the gap between germline ends came to 22 bases. The CDR3 loop spans 18 amino acids. Germline V lookup: CDR1 SGDLS, CDR2 YYNGEE. CDR3 bases: TGTGCCAGCAGCTCTCAACTCCGGGACAAGAAGTTGAACACTGAAGCTTTCTTT. Translated, it gives CASSSQLRDKKLNTEAFF.

This clone was detected only once. The rearrangement links TRBV2 to TRBJ2-1; 10 positions match TRBD2. V gave up 4 bases and J gave up 3 bases; unmatched junction bases: 3. The CDR3 covers 15 residues. Germline lookup yields CDR1 SNHLY and CDR2 FYNNEI. CDR3 sequence (DNA): TGTGCCAGCAGTGTTCTAGCGGGAGACTACAATGAGCAGTTCTTC. The encoded protein is CASSVLAGDYNEQFF.

Concerning this clone itself: Within the sample, other DNA sequences also encode this same CDR3. The chain links TRBV6-5 to TRBJ2-3; no reliable D call. Trimming removed 2 bases from V and 2 bases from J, with 5 bases in between. From germline, CDR1 is MNHEY and CDR2 SVGAGI. The CDR3 contains 13 residues. CDR3 amino acids: CASSYGSTDTQYF. CDR3 nucleotide sequence: TGTGCCAGCAGTTACGGGTCCACAGATACGCAGTATTTT.